This is a list of T cell receptor beta chains from one sample in a study of blood T cell repertoires in COVID-19. Using immunoSEQ multiplex PCR, the repertoire was profiled, and TCRdb retains in-frame clones only, with some absent. The sample has 140,000 to 150,000 clones; approximately 87% are singletons. The source material was PBMCs or T cells enriched from blood (not recorded which). The receptors originated from a woman younger than 45 with acute COVID-19. Each CDR3 is given with its conserved first and last residue. D genes are given only for firm matches. Clone size is given for some rows only: seen once, a few or many times, or a class if the clone is expanded.

J	D	size	V	CDR3	DNA
TRBJ2-5	.	.	TRBV5-1	CASSLGTAGWTQYF	TGCGCCAGCAGCTTAGGGACGGCGGGGTGGACCCAGTACTTC
TRBJ2-3	.	.	TRBV5-1	CASSLSGVALGGTDTQYF	TGCGCCAGCAGCTTGTCAGGGGTAGCGCTTGGTGGCACAGATACGCAGTATTTT
TRBJ2-7	TRBD2	.	TRBV27	CASSPGLAVSYEQYF	TGTGCCAGCAGTCCCGGACTAGCGGTTTCCTACGAGCAGTACTTC
TRBJ2-1	TRBD2	.	TRBV3-1/TRBV3-2	CASSQDPGLAGADEQFF	TGTGCCAGCAGCCAAGACCCGGGGCTAGCGGGAGCGGATGAGCAGTTCTTC
TRBJ2-7	.	.	TRBV7-2	CASSLARTHTYEQYF	TGTGCCAGCAGCTTAGCGAGGACACATACCTACGAGCAGTACTTC
TRBJ1-1	TRBD1	few	TRBV5-1	CASSDPRQGWTEAFF	TGCGCCAGCAGCGACCCAAGACAGGGGTGGACTGAAGCTTTCTTT
TRBJ2-5	.	few	TRBV7-9	CASSLSLAQETQYF	TGTGCCAGCAGCTTAAGCCTAGCGCAAGAGACCCAGTACTTC
TRBJ2-3	.	.	TRBV7-3	CASSLRQVPDTQYF	TGTGCCAGCAGCTTACGACAGGTCCCAGATACGCAGTATTTT
TRBJ2-7	TRBD1	.	TRBV9	CASSVGQGAIYEQYF	TGTGCCAGCAGCGTAGGACAGGGGGCTATCTACGAGCAGTACTTC
TRBJ2-7	TRBD1	few	TRBV4-3	CASSQTGAAHEQYF	TGCGCCAGCAGCCAAACAGGGGCAGCCCACGAGCAGTACTTC
TRBJ2-3	TRBD2	.	TRBV27	CASGEREGVTDTQYF	TGTGCCAGCGGAGAGCGGGAGGGAGTGACGGATACGCAGTATTTT
TRBJ2-5	TRBD1	.	TRBV29-1	CSVNRGQETQYF	TGCAGCGTGAACAGGGGGCAAGAGACCCAGTACTTC
TRBJ2-3	TRBD1	once	TRBV5-4	CASSPDRAITDTQYF	TGTGCCAGCAGCCCGGACAGGGCTATCACAGATACGCAGTATTTT
TRBJ2-5	.	.	TRBV5-8	CASSVSPAGLETQYF	TGTGCCAGCAGTGTCTCCCCTGCTGGGCTGGAGACCCAGTACTTC
TRBJ2-7	TRBD2	few	TRBV9	CASSVGTSFNEQYF	TGTGCCAGCAGCGTTGGGACTAGCTTCAACGAGCAGTACTTC
TRBJ2-7	TRBD2	.	TRBV7-9	CASSFAGGGEQYF	TGTGCCAGCAGCTTTGCGGGGGGCGGAGAGCAGTACTTC
TRBJ2-7	.	.	TRBV5-4	CASSLGTVSLYEQYF	TGTGCCAGCAGCTTGGGGACAGTCTCCCTCTACGAGCAGTACTTC
TRBJ1-4	.	.	TRBV29-1	CSVEGLGTNEKLFF	TGCAGCGTTGAGGGGCTAGGGACTAATGAAAAACTGTTTTTT
TRBJ2-2	TRBD2	many	TRBV7-9	CASSGTSYDTGELFF	TGTGCCAGCAGCGGGACTAGTTACGACACCGGGGAGCTGTTTTTT
TRBJ1-1	.	once	TRBV6-4	CASRTEGLLNTEAFF	TGTGCCAGCAGGACCGAGGGACTCCTGAACACTGAAGCTTTCTTT
TRBJ2-7	.	.	TRBV21-1	CASSKRRTVKPYEQYF	TGTGCCAGCAGCAAACGTCGGACAGTCAAGCCCTACGAGCAGTACTTC
TRBJ2-5	TRBD2	.	TRBV7-2	CASSLGASGRGLQETQYF	TGTGCCAGCAGCCTAGGGGCTAGCGGGAGGGGACTTCAAGAGACCCAGTACTTC
TRBJ2-2	.	.	TRBV7-6	CASSFSSFPPGELFF	TGTGCCAGCAGCTTCTCTAGTTTTCCCCCCGGGGAGCTGTTTTTT
TRBJ1-2	.	.	TRBV6-6	CATKPGEYGYTF	TGTGCCACCAAACCGGGGGAATATGGCTACACCTTC
TRBJ1-6	.	.	TRBV11-2	CASSNGASPLHF	TGTGCCAGCAGCAATGGGGCTTCACCCCTCCACTTT
TRBJ1-5	.	.	TRBV28	CASSPPSDTYQPQHF	TGTGCCAGCAGTCCCCCATCGGACACCTATCAGCCCCAGCATTTT
TRBJ1-2	.	once	TRBV29-1	CSVEDSDNGYTF	TGCAGCGTTGAAGACAGCGATAATGGCTACACCTTC
TRBJ1-2	TRBD1	.	TRBV9	CASSAGTVNYGYTF	TGTGCCAGCAGCGCCGGGACAGTAAACTATGGCTACACCTTC
TRBJ2-6	.	.	TRBV10-3	CAITEQGTKVLTF	TGTGCCATCACTGAACAGGGCACGAAAGTCCTGACTTTC
TRBJ1-6	.	once	TRBV28	CASSLAGYSPLHF	TGTGCCAGCAGTTTAGCAGGGTATTCACCCCTCCACTTT
TRBJ1-1	.	.	TRBV3-1/TRBV3-2	CASSQSLALAEAFF	TGTGCCAGCAGCCAATCGCTGGCTTTGGCTGAAGCTTTCTTT
TRBJ2-1	TRBD2	.	TRBV28	CASSLITSVDVLNEQFF	TGTGCCAGCAGCCTCATCACTAGCGTCGACGTCCTCAATGAGCAGTTCTTC
TRBJ2-2	.	.	TRBV9	CASSSQGGNTGELFF	TGTGCCAGCAGCTCCCAGGGGGGGAACACCGGGGAGCTGTTTTTT
TRBJ1-5	TRBD1	.	TRBV2	CASSEGGTGNQPQHF	TGTGCCAGCAGTGAAGGTGGGACAGGGAATCAGCCCCAGCATTTT
TRBJ1-5	.	.	TRBV18	CASSRASNQPQHF	TGTGCCAGCTCACGGGCCAGCAATCAGCCCCAGCATTTT
TRBJ2-1	.	once	TRBV12-3/TRBV12-4	CASSFSGTWGFF	TGTGCCAGCAGTTTTTCTGGGACATGGGGGTTCTTC
TRBJ1-1	.	.	TRBV6-5	CASRGGVYTEAFF	TGTGCCAGCAGAGGGGGGGTATACACTGAAGCTTTCTTT
TRBJ1-1	.	.	TRBV18	CASSPRGGRAGTEAFF	TGTGCCAGCTCACCACGGGGCGGCAGGGCAGGCACTGAAGCTTTCTTT
TRBJ2-7	.	.	TRBV20-1	CSAPHNSLQYF	TGCAGTGCCCCACACAACAGCCTTCAGTACTTC
TRBJ2-3	.	.	TRBV28	CASSFGEGADTQYF	TGTGCCAGCAGTTTTGGGGAGGGGGCAGATACGCAGTATTTT
TRBJ1-1	.	.	TRBV27	CASSFSTGPEAFF	TGTGCCAGCAGTTTTTCTACAGGGCCTGAAGCTTTCTTT
TRBJ2-7	TRBD1	.	TRBV28	CASLRWGAGGPSFEQYF	TGTGCCAGCCTCCGGTGGGGGGCAGGGGGCCCCAGTTTCGAGCAGTACTTC
TRBJ2-2	.	.	TRBV5-4	CASSFYRVSTGELFF	TGTGCCAGCAGCTTTTACAGGGTTTCCACCGGGGAGCTGTTTTTT
TRBJ2-7	TRBD1	.	TRBV7-9	CASSAGQGNNEQYF	TGTGCCAGCAGCGCCGGACAGGGAAATAACGAGCAGTACTTC
TRBJ2-7	.	.	TRBV18	CASSPLAEASYEQYF	TGTGCCAGCTCACCATTGGCGGAGGCCTCCTACGAGCAGTACTTC
TRBJ2-7	TRBD2	.	TRBV27	CASRRDYSYEQYF	TGTGCCAGCAGACGGGACTACTCCTACGAGCAGTACTTC
TRBJ2-7	TRBD1	.	TRBV15	CATSREGQGSYEQYF	TGTGCCACCAGCAGAGAGGGACAGGGCTCCTACGAGCAGTACTTC
TRBJ2-7	.	.	TRBV5-1	CASSPGEWLEQYF	TGCGCCAGCAGCCCGGGGGAGTGGCTCGAGCAGTACTTC
TRBJ2-7	.	.	TRBV5-6	CASSPTGRKVLEQYF	TGTGCCAGCAGCCCCACAGGGAGAAAGGTTTTAGAGCAGTACTTC
TRBJ1-5	TRBD1	.	TRBV19	CASSKGQDNQPQHF	TGTGCCAGTAGTAAGGGACAGGATAATCAGCCCCAGCATTTT
TRBJ1-2	.	.	TRBV28	CASSFPGGYTF	TGTGCCAGCAGTTTCCCAGGGGGCTACACCTTC